The 27 T cell receptor beta chains below all came from one sample that was sequenced in a study of OX40 agonist ivuxolimab in advanced cancers. Method: immunoSEQ multiplex PCR; TCRdb's copy keeps in-frame clones and lacks some. This sample has under 75,000 clones, with roughly 92% found just once. Sequencing used CD4+ or CD8+ T cells sorted from blood, obtained in a trial of the OX40 agonist ivuxolimab. Receptors originate from an adult with an advanced solid tumor such as melanoma, head and neck, liver or kidney cancer.

The gene calls are TRBV6-6 and TRBJ2-7, with 8 bases fitting TRBD2. The CDR3 sequence is 14 residues long. Germline loops: CDR1 MNHNY, CDR2 SVGAGI (reference sequence). J gave up 1 base and V 5 bases, and 4 bases lay outside the gene matches. The CDR3 is CASSPGGESYEQYF. CDR3 sequence (DNA): TGTGCCAGCAGTCCCGGGGGGGAATCCTACGAGCAGTACTTC.

The chain recombines TRBV27 with TRBJ2-1; 11 nucleotides agree with TRBD2. The CDR3 has 15 amino acids. The germline V gene encodes CDR1 MNHEY and CDR2 SMNVEV (reference sequence). V lost 0 bases to trimming and J lost 6 bases; unmatched junction nucleotides: 1. The CDR3 nucleotides read TGTGCCAGCAGTTTATCTACTAGCGGGGGCAATGAGCAGTTCTTC. This sequence encodes CASSLSTSGGNEQFF.

The chain employs TRBV28 and TRBJ2-5; D unclear. The V end lost 2 bases, the J end lost 0 bases, and 4 bases lay between the germline ends. This CDR3 is built from 13 residues. Germline CDR1 is MDHEN and CDR2 is SYDVKM. The CDR3 spells CASSLHYQETQYF. CDR3 coding DNA: TGTGCCAGCAGTTTACATTACCAAGAGACCCAGTACTTC.

This sequence joins TRBV6-5 and TRBJ1-5; D may be TRBD1 (5 bases). This CDR3 contains 13 residues. The germline V gene has CDR1 MNHEY and CDR2 SVGAGI. V lost 5 bases and J 7 bases, leaving 12 bases between the germline ends. CDR3 nucleotide sequence: TGTGCCAGCAGTGGCAGTGGGGACCAGCCCCAGCATTTT. It translates to CASSGSGDQPQHF.

The chain employs TRBV4-1 and TRBJ2-5; tentative D call: TRBD1 (5 bases). Germline lookup yields CDR1 MGHRA and CDR2 YSYEKL. V lost 3 bases, J lost 4 bases, and 9 bases lay in between. The CDR3 is 13 residues long. The DNA for the CDR3 is TGCGCCAGCAGCCACAGGGCTGGAGAGACCCAGTACTTC. Protein product: CASSHRAGETQYF.

The chain employs TRBV19 and TRBJ1-1; D not certain. V shed 2 bases and J shed 0 bases, with 22 bases lying between them. The germline gives CDR1 LNHDA, CDR2 SQIVND (reference sequence). CDR3 length: 19 residues. The CDR3 region is CASSIREEKALEMNTEAFF. The CDR3 region has the DNA TGTGCCAGTAGTATAAGGGAGGAGAAGGCCCTAGAGATGAACACTGAAGCTTTCTTT.

This chain links TRBV7-2 with TRBJ2-7; the D gene is possibly TRBD1 (6 bases). Deletions cut 5 bases from V and 3 bases from J, with 14 bases between. This CDR3 is built from 14 residues. Germline V lookup: CDR1 SGHTA, CDR2 FQGNSA. DNA for the CDR3: TGTGCCAGCAGCCTCCCGGGACAATTCTACGAGCAGTACTTC. It yields the protein CASSLPGQFYEQYF.

This chain links TRBV4-1 with TRBJ2-7; 7 bases fit TRBD1. V was clipped by 3 bases and J by 1 base; unmatched bases: 6. CDR3 size: 15 residues. Germline V lookup: CDR1 MGHRA, CDR2 YSYEKL. DNA of the CDR3: TGCGCCAGCAGCCAGACAGGGTTGATATCCTACGAGCAGTACTTC. Its protein is CASSQTGLISYEQYF.

This chain joins TRBV13 and TRBJ2-7; 7 bases agree with TRBD2. The CDR3 spans 14 residues. The V and J ends lost 0 bases and 4 bases, in that order; junction bases with no gene match: 3. Germline V gene lookup returns CDR1 PRHDT and CDR2 FYEKMQ (reference sequence). Here the CDR3 DNA reads TGTGCCAGCAGCTTAGGGACTAGCTGGTACGAGCAGTACTTC. It codes for CASSLGTSWYEQYF.

This sequence joins TRBV10-1 and TRBJ2-3; D call uncertain. The CDR3 covers 13 residues. Germline CDR1 reads WNHNN; CDR2 reads SYGVQD (reference sequence). V shed 3 bases and J shed 6 bases, with 10 bases lying between them. The CDR3 loop is CASSEPGWDTQYF. The CDR3 DNA reads TGCGCCAGCAGTGAACCCGGTTGGGATACGCAGTATTTT.

The chain recombines TRBV12-5 with TRBJ1-5, with 7 bases lining up with TRBD1. The CDR3 runs to 18 residues. CDR1 is LGHNT, CDR2 FRNRAP, per germline. With V trimmed by 6 bases and J by 4 bases, 18 bases remained unmatched. Written as DNA, the CDR3 is TGTGCTAGTGGGTTTTCCCCTCTCACAGGGGTCCCGAATCAGCCCCAGCATTTT. As protein: CASGFSPLTGVPNQPQHF.

The rearrangement links TRBV9 to TRBJ2-3, with 9 bases fitting TRBD2. After removal of 0 bases from V and 5 bases from J, the junction contained 7 bases not matched to a gene. This CDR3 contains 16 residues. Per the germline V gene, CDR1 is SGDLS and CDR2 is YYNGEE. The CDR3 DNA reads as TGTGCCAGCAGCGTAGGCGGCGAGCGGGGGGTAGATACGCAGTATTTT. Translation: CASSVGGERGVDTQYF.

This clone was counted a few times. The chain is built from TRBV6-6 and TRBJ1-1; no firm D call. The CDR3 is 12 amino acids. The V and J ends lost 0 bases and 7 bases respectively, with 6 bases between them. In germline, CDR1 is MNHNY, CDR2 SVGAGI (reference sequence). The CDR3: CASSYSILEAFF. The DNA of the CDR3 is TGTGCCAGCAGTTACTCGATACTTGAAGCTTTCTTT.

A single count supports this clone. The chain couples TRBV6-6 to TRBJ1-1, with D hard to call. This CDR3 spans 12 amino acids. Looked up from germline, CDR1 is MNHNY and CDR2 is SVGAGI (reference sequence). V was shortened by 0 bases and J by 6 bases, with 5 bases between the two germline ends. The CDR3: CASSYSRAEAFF. In DNA form, the CDR3 reads TGTGCCAGCAGTTACTCCAGAGCTGAAGCTTTCTTT.

The chain links TRBV7-2 to TRBJ2-1; the D call may be TRBD1 or TRBD2 (5 bases each). CDR1 SGHTA and CDR2 FQGNSA come from the germline V gene. Trimming removed 1 base at V and 4 bases at J, with 14 bases between. The CDR3 consists of 16 residues. The CDR3 spells CASSLGGPPGYNEQFF. As DNA, the CDR3 is TGTGCCAGCAGCTTAGGGGGACCGCCCGGTTACAATGAGCAGTTCTTC.

The table lists this clone with a count of one. The V and J genes are TRBV7-6 and TRBJ2-6; 7 bases are a match to TRBD1. The V gene end was trimmed by 3 bases and the J gene end by 0 bases; junction bases not matched to a gene: 11. Germline loops: CDR1 SGHVS, CDR2 FNYEAQ. There are 19 residues in the CDR3. The CDR3 protein is CASSFYTGQFRSGANVLTF. The CDR3 region has the DNA TGTGCCAGCAGCTTCTACACGGGACAGTTCCGCTCTGGGGCCAACGTCCTGACTTTC.

The chain is built from TRBV5-4 and TRBJ2-5, with unresolved D. The ends were cut back, 4 bases at V and 2 bases at J, with 15 bases in the middle. CDR1 is SGHNT and CDR2 is YYREEE in the germline V gene (reference sequence). This CDR3 comprises 15 residues. The CDR3 region is CASSQPQIGQETQYF. CDR3 DNA sequence: TGTGCCAGCAGCCAACCCCAGATCGGGCAAGAGACCCAGTACTTC. The full variable domain, with the rest looked up from reference TRBV5-4 and TRBJ2-5, is ETGVTQSPTHLIKTRGQQVTLRCSSQSGHNTVSWYQQALGQGPQFIFQYYREEENGRGNFPPRFSGLQFPNYSSELNVNALELDDSALYLCASSQPQIGQETQYFGPGTRLLVL.

The V call is TRBV6-1, the J call TRBJ2-5; TRBD1 aligns across 8 bases. Gene TRBJ2-7 matches the end of the DNA better, so the J call may be wrong. Germline lookup yields CDR1 MNHNS and CDR2 SASEGT. The CDR3 extends over 17 amino acids. The CDR3: CASSERVARTGPLEQYF. The DNA of the CDR3 is TGTGCCAGCAGTGAAAGGGTGGCCCGGACAGGGCCCCTCGAGCAGTACTTC.

This rearrangement joins TRBV9 to TRBJ2-5; no clear D. This CDR3 is built from 14 residues. The germline V and J ends were trimmed by 4 bases and 2 bases, with 12 bases remaining between them. The V gene's germline CDR1 is SGDLS and CDR2 YYNGEE. The CDR3 DNA sequence: TGTGCCAGCAGCCCGGGCGGATCACAAGAGACCCAGTACTTC. This encodes CASSPGGSQETQYF.

The V call is TRBV12-5, the J call TRBJ2-7, with 8 bases aligning to TRBD1. V lost 1 base, J lost 0 bases, and 2 bases stayed unmatched. Germline V gene data show CDR1 as LGHNT and CDR2 as FRNRAP. The CDR3 extends over 15 amino acids. CDR3 sequence: CASGLGTGNSYEQYF. The CDR3 bases are TGTGCTAGTGGTTTGGGGACAGGGAACTCCTACGAGCAGTACTTC.

The V call is TRBV5-1, the J call TRBJ2-2; D unresolved. Germline V gives CDR1 SGHRS, CDR2 YFSETQ. The length of the CDR3 is 11 residues. V was trimmed by 5 bases and J by 7 bases, leaving 6 bases between them. The CDR3 reads CASRGIGELFF. The CDR3 DNA reads as TGCGCCAGCAGGGGGATCGGGGAGCTGTTTTTT.

This chain links TRBV5-1 with TRBJ1-1; tentatively, D is TRBD1 (5 bases). Trimming cost V 4 bases and J 3 bases, with 16 bases left between them. Germline lookup yields CDR1 SGHRS and CDR2 YFSETQ. The CDR3 spans 15 residues. The CDR3 nucleotides are TGCGCCAGCAGCATAATCGACGGAGGGGACACTGAAGCTTTCTTT. Amino acid sequence: CASSIIDGGDTEAFF.

This chain joins TRBV6-5 and TRBJ2-2, with D hard to call. CDR1 is MNHEY and CDR2 is SVGAGI in the germline V gene. This CDR3 is built from 11 residues. V was clipped by 6 bases and J by 8 bases, with 7 bases between them. In nucleotides, the CDR3 is TGTGCCAGCAGACGACTGGGGGAGCTGTTTTTT. Protein product: CASRRLGELFF.

The chain carries TRBV19 and TRBJ2-2; 8 positions agree with TRBD1. With 11 bases clipped from V and 1 base from J, the junction kept 0 bases outside the gene matches. From germline, CDR1 is LNHDA and CDR2 SQIVND (reference sequence). CDR3 size: 12 residues. The DNA for the CDR3 is TGTGCCGGGACAGGGAACACCGGGGAGCTGTTTTTT. Protein: CAGTGNTGELFF.

The chain carries TRBV11-2 and TRBJ2-7, with D possibly being TRBD1 (6 bases). This CDR3 spans 11 amino acids. The V gene lost 6 bases and the J gene lost 6 bases, with 9 bases spanning the gap. Germline lookup yields CDR1 SGHAT and CDR2 FQNNGV. The CDR3 loop is CASSTGPEQYF. The CDR3 DNA reads as TGTGCCAGCAGTACAGGGCCCGAGCAGTACTTC.

V and J are TRBV9 and TRBJ2-3, with 7 bases aligning to TRBD2. Germline V gene data show CDR1 as SGDLS and CDR2 as YYNGEE. Unmatched junction bases numbered 10, after V lost 3 bases and J lost 0 bases. This CDR3 is built from 17 residues. Here the CDR3 reads CASSGGPTSVSTDTQYF. The CDR3 region has the DNA TGTGCCAGCAGCGGTGGGCCCACTAGCGTTAGCACAGATACGCAGTATTTT.

The chain has TRBV30 and TRBJ2-1; D gene unclear. The CDR3 extends over 13 amino acids. V was pared by 0 bases and J by 4 bases, with 7 bases between. Germline lookup yields CDR1 GTSNPN and CDR2 SVGIG (reference sequence). The CDR3 DNA is TGTGCCTGGAGTGTAACTGGGTACAATGAGCAGTTCTTC. Its protein is CAWSVTGYNEQFF.